This TCR beta chain was captured in a study of blood T cell repertoires in COVID-19. Study-wide background: COVID-19 samples collected from the United States, Italy and Spain covered acute and convalescent phases. Sources were T cells, B-cell-depleted T cells, or PBMCs; the material itself was cDNA or gDNA.

J was trimmed by 8 bases and V by 1 base; bases with no gene match: 11. CDR1 and CDR2 (germline): LGHNA, YSLEER. The CDR3 is 16 amino acids. In the authors' workflow: Using reference gene primer amplification, nucleated cell counts were estimated. Sequencing used immunoSEQ multiplex PCR; TCRdb keeps in-frame clones, though not all of them. V and J calls and clone size follow that table, whereas D and trimming were derived from the DNA. This sample has some 110,000 clones; 70% to 90% occur once, and the top ten carry approximately 7.9%. The rearrangement joins TRBV4-3 to TRBJ2-1; TRBD2 aligns across 7 bases. Sequences were obtained from peripheral blood. The receptor's source is a man between 65 and 80 years old who had recovered from COVID-19. CDR3 region: CASSQGFGREVDEQFF. CDR3 sequence (DNA): TGCGCCAGCAGCCAAGGGTTTGGACGGGAGGTCGATGAGCAGTTCTTC.